The sample holds a few counts of the clone carrying this T cell receptor beta chain. This entry belongs to a study of blood T cell repertoires in COVID-19. Generated by immunoSEQ multiplex PCR, the TCRdb table keeps only in-frame clones and is missing some. Of about 25,000 clones in the sample, roughly nine tenths were seen once. CDR3 length: 13 amino acids. V was trimmed by 0 bases and J by 6 bases, leaving 10 bases between them. CDR1 is SGHRS, CDR2 YFSETQ, per germline. This TCR was sampled from a man between 65 and 85 years old with active COVID-19. The sample consisted of peripheral blood. The J gene is TRBJ2-7, the V gene TRBV5-1; a possible D gene is TRBD2 (5 bases). CDR3 amino acids: CASSLVLGSEQYF. The CDR3 DNA is TGCGCCAGCAGCTTGGTTCTGGGGAGCGAGCAGTACTTC.